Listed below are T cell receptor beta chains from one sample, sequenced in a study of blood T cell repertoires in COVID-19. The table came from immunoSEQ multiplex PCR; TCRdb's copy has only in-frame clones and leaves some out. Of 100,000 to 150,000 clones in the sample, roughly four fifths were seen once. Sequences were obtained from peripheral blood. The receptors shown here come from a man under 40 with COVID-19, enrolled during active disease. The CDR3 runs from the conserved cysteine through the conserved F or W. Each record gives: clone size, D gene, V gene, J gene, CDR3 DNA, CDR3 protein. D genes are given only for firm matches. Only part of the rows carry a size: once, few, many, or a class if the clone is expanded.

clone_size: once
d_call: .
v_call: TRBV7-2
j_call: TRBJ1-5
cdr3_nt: TGTGCCAGCAGCAAAACAGGGAATCAGCCCCAGCATTTT
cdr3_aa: CASSKTGNQPQHF

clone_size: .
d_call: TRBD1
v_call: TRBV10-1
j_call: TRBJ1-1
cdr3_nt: TGCGCCAGCAGTGAGTCGGACAGGGGGCGAGCTTTCTTT
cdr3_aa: CASSESDRGRAFF

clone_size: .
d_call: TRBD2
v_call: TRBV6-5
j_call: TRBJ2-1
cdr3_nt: TGTGCCAGCGATACTAGCGGCACCTACAATGAGCAGTTCTTC
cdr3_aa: CASDTSGTYNEQFF

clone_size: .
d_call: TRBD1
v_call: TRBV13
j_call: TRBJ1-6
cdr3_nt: TGTGCCAGCAGCTTGCACAGGGGACCTAATTCACCCCTCCACTTT
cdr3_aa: CASSLHRGPNSPLHF

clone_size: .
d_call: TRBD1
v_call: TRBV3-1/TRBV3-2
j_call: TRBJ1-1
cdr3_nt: TGTGCCAGCAGCCAAGGGACAGGGGGGGGCACTGAAGCTTTCTTT
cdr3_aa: CASSQGTGGGTEAFF

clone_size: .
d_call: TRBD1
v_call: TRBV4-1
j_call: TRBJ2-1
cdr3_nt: TGCGCCAGCAGACCCGGACAGGGTCCAATTTTATCCTACAATGAGCAGTTCTTC
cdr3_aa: CASRPGQGPILSYNEQFF

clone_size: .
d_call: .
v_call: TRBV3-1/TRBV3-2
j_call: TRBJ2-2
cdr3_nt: TGTGCCAGCAGCCTAGGGTTGGGGGCTAACACCGGGGAGCTGTTTTTT
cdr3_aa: CASSLGLGANTGELFF

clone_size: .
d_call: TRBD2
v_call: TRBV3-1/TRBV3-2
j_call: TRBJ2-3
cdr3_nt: TGTGCCAGCAGCCCCCGCCTAGCGGGCTACGGGGATACGCAGTATTTT
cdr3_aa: CASSPRLAGYGDTQYF

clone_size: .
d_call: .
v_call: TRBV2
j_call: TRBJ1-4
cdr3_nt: TGTGCCAGCAGTCAGACAGCAACTAATGAAAAACTGTTTTTT
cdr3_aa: CASSQTATNEKLFF

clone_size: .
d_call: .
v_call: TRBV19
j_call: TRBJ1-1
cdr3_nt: TGTGCCAGTAGCCCGGGACACTCTCCGAACACTGAAGCTTTCTTT
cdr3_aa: CASSPGHSPNTEAFF

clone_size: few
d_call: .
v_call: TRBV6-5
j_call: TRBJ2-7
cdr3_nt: TGTGCCAGCAGTTACTCGCTGGGGGGCTACGAGCAGTACTTC
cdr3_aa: CASSYSLGGYEQYF

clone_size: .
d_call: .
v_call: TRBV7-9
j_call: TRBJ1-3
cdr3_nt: TGTGCCAGCAGCTATACTACAGGGATGAGGAGAAACACCATATATTTT
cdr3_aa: CASSYTTGMRRNTIYF

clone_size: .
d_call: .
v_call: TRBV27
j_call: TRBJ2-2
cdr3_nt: TGTGCCAGCAGTTTAAGAAGGGGCAACACCGGGGAGCTGTTTTTT
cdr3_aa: CASSLRRGNTGELFF

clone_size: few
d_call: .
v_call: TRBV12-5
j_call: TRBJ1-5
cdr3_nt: TGTGCTAGTGGTTTGTCACAGACTAGCAATCAGCCCCAGCATTTT
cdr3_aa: CASGLSQTSNQPQHF

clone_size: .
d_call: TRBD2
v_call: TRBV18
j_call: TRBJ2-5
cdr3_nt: TGTGCCAGCTCACCACCGGGACTAGCGGGGTGGCAAGAGACCCAGTACTTC
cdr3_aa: CASSPPGLAGWQETQYF

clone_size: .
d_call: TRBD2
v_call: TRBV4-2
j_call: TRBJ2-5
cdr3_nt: TGTGCCAGCAGCCAAGATCTTGGTAGCGGGGGGGCAGGAGAGACCCAGTACTTC
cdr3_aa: CASSQDLGSGGAGETQYF

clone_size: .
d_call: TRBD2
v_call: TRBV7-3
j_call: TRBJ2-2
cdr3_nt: TGTGCCAGCAGCTCACTAGCGGGGGACACCGGGGAGCTGTTTTTT
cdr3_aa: CASSSLAGDTGELFF

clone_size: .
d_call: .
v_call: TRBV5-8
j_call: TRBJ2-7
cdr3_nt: TGTGCCAGCAGCTTGGCCATAACAGGGCTTGGCCACGAGCAGTACTTC
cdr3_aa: CASSLAITGLGHEQYF

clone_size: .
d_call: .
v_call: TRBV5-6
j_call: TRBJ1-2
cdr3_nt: TGTGCCAGCAGCTTGGTCGCACCGGAGGGCTACACCTTC
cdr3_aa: CASSLVAPEGYTF

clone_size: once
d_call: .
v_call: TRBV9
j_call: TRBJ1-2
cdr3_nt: TGTGCCAGCAGCGCTCTGGAGCAGCCCTATGGCTACACCTTC
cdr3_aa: CASSALEQPYGYTF

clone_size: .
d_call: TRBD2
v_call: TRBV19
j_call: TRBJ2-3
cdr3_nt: TGTGCCAGTAGTAAAACTAGCGGAGGGTCTACGCAGTATTTT
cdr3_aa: CASSKTSGGSTQYF

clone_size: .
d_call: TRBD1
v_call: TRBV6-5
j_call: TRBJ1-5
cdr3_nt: TGTGCCAGCAGTTCCAGGGGGATTCAGCCCCAGCATTTT
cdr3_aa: CASSSRGIQPQHF

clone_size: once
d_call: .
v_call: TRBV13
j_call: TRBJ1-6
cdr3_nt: TGTGCCAGCAGCTCGACAGTGAGCTCCTATAATTCACCCCTCCACTTT
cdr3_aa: CASSSTVSSYNSPLHF

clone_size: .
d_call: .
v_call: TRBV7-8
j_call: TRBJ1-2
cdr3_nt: TGTGCCAGCAGCTTACCGGGATCCTATGGCTACACCTTC
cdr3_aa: CASSLPGSYGYTF

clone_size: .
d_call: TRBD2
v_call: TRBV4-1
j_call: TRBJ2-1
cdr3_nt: TGCGCCAGCAGCCAACCATTAGCGGGGGGAAACAAGGGTGAGCAGTTCTTC
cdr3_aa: CASSQPLAGGNKGEQFF

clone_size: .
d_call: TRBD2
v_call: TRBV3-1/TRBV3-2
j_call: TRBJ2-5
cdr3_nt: TGTGCCAGCAGCCTTGGGGGAAGCGGGAGGGCCAGAAAGACCCAGTACTTC
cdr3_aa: CASSLGGSGRARKTQYF

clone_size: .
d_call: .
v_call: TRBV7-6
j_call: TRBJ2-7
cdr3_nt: TGTGCCAGCAGCGAAGGACACACGGCCGGGGAGCAGTACTTC
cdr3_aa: CASSEGHTAGEQYF

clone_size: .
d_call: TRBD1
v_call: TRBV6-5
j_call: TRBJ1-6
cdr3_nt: TGTGCCAGCAGGGCCGGGACAGTTGATAATTCACCCCTCCACTTT
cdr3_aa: CASRAGTVDNSPLHF

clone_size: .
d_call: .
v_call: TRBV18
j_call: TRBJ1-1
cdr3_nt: TGTGCCAGCTCACAACAGTTTAATGAGAACACTGAAGCTTTCTTT
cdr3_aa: CASSQQFNENTEAFF

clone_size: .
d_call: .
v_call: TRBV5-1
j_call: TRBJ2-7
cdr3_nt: TGCGCCAGCAGCTTGGGTCAACCAGGGCTCTACGAGCAGTACTTC
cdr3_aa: CASSLGQPGLYEQYF

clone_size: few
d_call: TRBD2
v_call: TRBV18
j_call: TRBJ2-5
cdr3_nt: TGTGCCAGCTCACCTACTAGCGGTCAAGAGACCCAGTACTTC
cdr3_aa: CASSPTSGQETQYF

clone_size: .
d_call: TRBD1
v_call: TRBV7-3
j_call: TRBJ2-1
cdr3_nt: TGTGCCAGCAGCTCAAGTCCGGGACAGGGTCTTCATGAGCAGTTCTTC
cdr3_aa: CASSSSPGQGLHEQFF

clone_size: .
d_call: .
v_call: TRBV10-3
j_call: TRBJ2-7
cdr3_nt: TGTGCCGCCTCTTCAGCGGAGGGAGACTACGAGCAGTACTTC
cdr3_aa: CAASSAEGDYEQYF

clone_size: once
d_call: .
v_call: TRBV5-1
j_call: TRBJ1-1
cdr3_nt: TGCGCCAGCAGCTTGGGGGGACAATCGAACACTGAAGCTTTCTTT
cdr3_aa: CASSLGGQSNTEAFF

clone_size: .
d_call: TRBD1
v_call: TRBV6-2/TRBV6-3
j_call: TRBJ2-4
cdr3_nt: TGTGCCAGCAGTTTTGGACAGGGGGCCCTCAAAAACATTCAGTACTTC
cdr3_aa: CASSFGQGALKNIQYF

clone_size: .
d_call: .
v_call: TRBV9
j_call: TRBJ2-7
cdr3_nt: TGTGCCAGCAGCGGCGGGGTGGGGGAGCAGTACTTC
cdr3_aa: CASSGGVGEQYF

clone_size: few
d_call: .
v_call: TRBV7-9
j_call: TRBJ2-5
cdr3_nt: TGTGCCAGCAGATCGAGACTATTGGGTGAAGAGACCCAGTACTTC
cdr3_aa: CASRSRLLGEETQYF

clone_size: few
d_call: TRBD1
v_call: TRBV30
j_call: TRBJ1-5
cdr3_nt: TGTGCCTGGAAGGACAGGGATAATCAGCCCCAGCATTTT
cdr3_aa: CAWKDRDNQPQHF

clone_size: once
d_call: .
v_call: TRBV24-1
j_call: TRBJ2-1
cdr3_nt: TGTGCCACCAGTGGCTCCTCACCCGGCCAGGACTACGATGAGCAGTTCTTC
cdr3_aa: CATSGSSPGQDYDEQFF

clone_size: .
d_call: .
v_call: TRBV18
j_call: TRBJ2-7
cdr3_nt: TGTGCCAGCTCACCCCCGGGAGCCTACGAGCAGTACTTC
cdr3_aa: CASSPPGAYEQYF

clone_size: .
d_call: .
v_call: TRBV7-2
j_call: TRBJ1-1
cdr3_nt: TGTGCCAGCAGCTTAGCGCTAGGGGCGCGGACTGAAGCTTTCTTT
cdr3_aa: CASSLALGARTEAFF

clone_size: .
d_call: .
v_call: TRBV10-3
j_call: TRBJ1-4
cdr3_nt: TGTGCCATCAGTGAGCAGGGGACTAATGAAAAACTGTTTTTT
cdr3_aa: CAISEQGTNEKLFF

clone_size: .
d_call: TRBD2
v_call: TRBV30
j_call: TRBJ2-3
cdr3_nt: TGTGCCTGGATTTTGGGTAGCGGGAGGACAGATACGCAGTATTTT
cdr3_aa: CAWILGSGRTDTQYF

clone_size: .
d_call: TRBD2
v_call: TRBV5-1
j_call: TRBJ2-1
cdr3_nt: TGCGCCAGCAGCTTGGCGAGCGGGGGGGCCGGTGAGCAGTTCTTC
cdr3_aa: CASSLASGGAGEQFF

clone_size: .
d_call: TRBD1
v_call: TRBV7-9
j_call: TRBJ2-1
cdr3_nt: TGTGCCAGCAGCTTACGTCTCCTCCCAGGGACAGGGATCGGTGAGCAGTTCTTC
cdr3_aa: CASSLRLLPGTGIGEQFF

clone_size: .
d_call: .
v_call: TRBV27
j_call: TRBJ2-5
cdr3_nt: TGTGCCAGCAGTTTAGGAGGGGTCGAGACCCAGTACTTC
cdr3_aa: CASSLGGVETQYF

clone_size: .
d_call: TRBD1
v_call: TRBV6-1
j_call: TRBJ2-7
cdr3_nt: TGTGCCAGCAGTGAGAATCCGGGACAGCCTTACGAGCAGTACTTC
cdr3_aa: CASSENPGQPYEQYF

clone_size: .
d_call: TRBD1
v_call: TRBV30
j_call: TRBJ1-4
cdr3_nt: TGTGCCCCCCGAGACAGGGGGGGGAGTGAACTGTTTTTT
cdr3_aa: CAPRDRGGSELFF

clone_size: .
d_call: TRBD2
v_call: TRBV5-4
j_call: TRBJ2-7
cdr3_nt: TGTGCCAGCAGCCCCCGGACTAGCGGGGGCGAGCAGTACTTC
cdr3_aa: CASSPRTSGGEQYF

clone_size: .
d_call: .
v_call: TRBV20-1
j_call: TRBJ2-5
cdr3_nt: TGCATAGCTAGGTCCCCTATAACCCAGTACTTC
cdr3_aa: CIARSPITQYF

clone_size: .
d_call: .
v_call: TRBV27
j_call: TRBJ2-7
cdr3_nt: TGTGCCAGCACCGGGACGGGACTTTACGAGCAGTACTTC
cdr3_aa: CASTGTGLYEQYF